Below, one T cell receptor (beta chain) is given with its context. Germline V CDR1 and CDR2: GTSNPN, SVGIG (reference sequence). With V trimmed by 1 base and J by 6 bases, 12 bases remained unmatched. The CDR3 is 16 residues long. These data belong to a study of technical replicates of blood from four donors. Produced via immunoSEQ multiplex PCR; TCRdb's table is partial and in-frame only. The repertoire includes tens of thousands of clones, around 92% of them detected once, and about 0.27% sits in the top ten. This clonotype originated in a human donor in good health. V usage is TRBV30 and J usage is TRBJ2-3, with TRBD1 identical over 8 bases. Sample: T cells isolated from PBMCs. The DNA of the CDR3 is TGTGCCTGGAGTGAGGTACCAGGGGGCGTTGCTGATACGCAGTATTTT. Protein: CAWSEVPGGVADTQYF.